Sequencing of this TCR beta chain was carried out in a study of OX40 agonist ivuxolimab in advanced cancers. Across the whole study: Age averaged around 54 years (range about 23 to 85), and 80% to 90% were male. Therapy given before enrollment (anti-PD-1, anti-PD-L1 or anti-CTLA-4) was allowed, and 35% to 45% had some. Study-wide findings and caveats: At 0.1 to 3.0 mg/kg and by week 6, clonal expansion occurred in CD4+ and CD8+ blood T cells.

The germline V gene encodes CDR1 SGHRS and CDR2 YFSETQ. V gave up 2 bases and J gave up 1 base, with 10 bases separating them. The CDR3 contains 15 residues. Patients with a history of autoimmune disease or on systemic immunosuppression were excluded. Measured with immunoSEQ multiplex PCR; TCRdb has only the in-frame clones, and not every one. The sample lists tens of thousands of clones; 80% to 90% were seen once. A note on this clone: The antigen remains unidentified.

The receptor's source is an adult with an advanced solid tumor such as melanoma, head and neck, liver or kidney cancer. J is TRBJ2-1 and V is TRBV5-1; D is perhaps TRBD1 (6 bases). Sample: CD4+ or CD8+ T cells sorted from blood, taken in a trial of the OX40 agonist ivuxolimab. The CDR3 DNA reads TGCGCCAGCAGCTTCGACAGGCCATCCTACAATGAGCAGTTCTTC. This gives the protein CASSFDRPSYNEQFF.